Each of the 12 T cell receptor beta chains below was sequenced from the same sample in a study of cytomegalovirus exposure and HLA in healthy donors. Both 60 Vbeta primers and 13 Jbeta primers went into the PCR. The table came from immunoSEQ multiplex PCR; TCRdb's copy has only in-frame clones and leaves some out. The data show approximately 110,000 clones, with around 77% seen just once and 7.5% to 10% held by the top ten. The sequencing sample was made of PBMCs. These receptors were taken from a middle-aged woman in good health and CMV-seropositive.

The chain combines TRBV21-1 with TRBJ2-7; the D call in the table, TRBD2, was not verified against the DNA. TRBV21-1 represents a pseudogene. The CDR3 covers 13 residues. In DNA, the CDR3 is TGTGCCAGCAGCAAACCCTCCTCCTACGAGCAGTACTTC. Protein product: CASSKPSSYEQYF.

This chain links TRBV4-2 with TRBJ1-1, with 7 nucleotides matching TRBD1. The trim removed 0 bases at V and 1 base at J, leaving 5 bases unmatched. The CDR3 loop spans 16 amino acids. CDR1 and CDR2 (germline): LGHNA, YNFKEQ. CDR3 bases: TGTGCCAGCAGCCAAGAAGCGGACAGGACGAACACTGAAGCTTTCTTT. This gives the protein CASSQEADRTNTEAFF.

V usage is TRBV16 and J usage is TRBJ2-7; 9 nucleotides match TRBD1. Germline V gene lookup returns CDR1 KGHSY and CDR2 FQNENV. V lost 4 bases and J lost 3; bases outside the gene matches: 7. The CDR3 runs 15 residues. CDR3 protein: CASSLTYRGLYEQYF. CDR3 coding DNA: TGTGCCAGCAGCCTTACCTACAGGGGGCTCTACGAGCAGTACTTC.

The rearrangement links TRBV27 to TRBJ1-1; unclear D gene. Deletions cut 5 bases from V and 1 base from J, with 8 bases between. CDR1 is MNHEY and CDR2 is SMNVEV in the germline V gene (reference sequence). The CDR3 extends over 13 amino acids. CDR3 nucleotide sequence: TGTGCCAGCAGTGTCGTCCCGAACACTGAAGCTTTCTTT. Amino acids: CASSVVPNTEAFF.

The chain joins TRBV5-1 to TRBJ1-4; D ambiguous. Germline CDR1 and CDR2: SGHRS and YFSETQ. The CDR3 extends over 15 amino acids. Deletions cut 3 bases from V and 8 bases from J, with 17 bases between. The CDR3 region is CASSSGLTRSEKLFF. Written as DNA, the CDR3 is TGCGCCAGCAGCTCAGGACTTACAAGGTCGGAAAAACTGTTTTTT.

The CDR3 DNA follows: TGCGCCAGCAGCCCAGTCGACGACAGGGTCCGGGAGACCCAGTACTTC. Translation: CASSPVDDRVRETQYF. The V and J genes are TRBV23-1 and TRBJ2-5, with TRBD1 matching over 7 bases. Being an ORF, TRBV23-1 has a function that is uncertain. The CDR3 sequence is 16 residues long. Germline trimming cut 6 bases from V and 5 bases from J; bases unmatched to any gene: 15.

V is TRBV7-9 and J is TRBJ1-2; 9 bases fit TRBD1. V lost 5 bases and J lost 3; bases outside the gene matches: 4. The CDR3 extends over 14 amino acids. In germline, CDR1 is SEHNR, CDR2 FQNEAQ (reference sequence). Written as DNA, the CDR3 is TGTGCCAGCAGCGTCGACAGGGGGTACTATGGCTACACCTTC. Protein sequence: CASSVDRGYYGYTF.

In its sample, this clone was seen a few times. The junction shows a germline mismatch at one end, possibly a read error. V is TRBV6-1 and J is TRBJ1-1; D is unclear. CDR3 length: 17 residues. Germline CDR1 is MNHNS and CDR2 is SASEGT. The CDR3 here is CASSGGYGIRWGTEAFF. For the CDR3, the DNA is TGTGCCAGTAGTGGCGGGTACGGGATCCGCTGGGGCACTGAAGCTTTCTTT.

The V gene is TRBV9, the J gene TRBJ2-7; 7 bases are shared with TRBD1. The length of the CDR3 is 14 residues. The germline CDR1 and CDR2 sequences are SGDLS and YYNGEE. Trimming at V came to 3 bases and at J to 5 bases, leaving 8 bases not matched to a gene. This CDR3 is CASSASITGDEQYF. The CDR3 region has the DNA TGTGCCAGCAGCGCTTCGATAACAGGGGACGAGCAGTACTTC.

The DNA of the CDR3 is TGTGCCAGTAGTATAGACCATAGCAATCAGCCCCAGCATTTT. Protein sequence: CASSIDHSNQPQHF. The rearrangement joins TRBV19 to TRBJ1-5; unclear D gene. This CDR3 has 14 amino acids. Germline CDR1 reads LNHDA; CDR2 reads SQIVND (reference sequence). Trimming took 0 bases from V and 0 from J, leaving 3 bases between them.

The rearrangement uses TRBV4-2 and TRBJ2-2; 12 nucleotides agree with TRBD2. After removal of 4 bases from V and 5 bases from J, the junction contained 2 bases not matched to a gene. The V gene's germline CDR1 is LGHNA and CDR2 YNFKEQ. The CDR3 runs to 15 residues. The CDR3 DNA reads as TGTGCCAGCAGCCTCGGACTAGCGGGGACCGGGGAGCTGTTTTTT. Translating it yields CASSLGLAGTGELFF.

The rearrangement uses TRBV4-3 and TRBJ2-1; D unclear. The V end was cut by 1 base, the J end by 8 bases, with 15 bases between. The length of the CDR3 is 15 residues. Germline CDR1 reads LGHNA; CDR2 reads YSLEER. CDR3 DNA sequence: TGCGCCAGCAGCCAAGTTAAGAACCGAGTAGATGAGCAGTTCTTC. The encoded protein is CASSQVKNRVDEQFF.